This is a list of T cell receptor beta chains from one sample in a study of blood T cells in healthy people across ages. TCRdb re-analysed the 5' RACE reads in MiXCR, keeping a single row per CDR3 protein. The sample has some 800,000 distinct CDR3 sequences, just under 25% seen once. This same sample was also taken into another study, of T cells of mothers and their children.

The sequenced material came from blood. Receptors originate from a boy aged 5-17 years in good health. Both conserved end residues are part of each CDR3. Each record gives: D gene, J gene, V gene, clone size, CDR3 protein, CDR3 DNA. D genes are given only for firm matches. Size is stated for part of the rows, as once, few or many counts, or as a class when the clone is expanded.

d_gene: NA
j_gene: TRBJ2-7
v_gene: TRBV2
abundance: NA
CDR3aa: CASREYSGLPYEQYF
CDR3nt: TGTGCCAGCAGAGAGTACTCAGGGTTACCCTACGAGCAGTACTTC

d_gene: NA
j_gene: TRBJ2-2
v_gene: TRBV6-5
abundance: NA
CDR3aa: CASSYRRQGNGELFF
CDR3nt: TGTGCCAGCAGTTACCGGCGGCAGGGGAACGGGGAGCTGTTTTTT

d_gene: NA
j_gene: TRBJ2-7
v_gene: TRBV7-2
abundance: NA
CDR3aa: CASSLQETRWDEQYF
CDR3nt: TGTGCCAGCAGCTTGCAGGAGACAAGGTGGGACGAGCAGTACTTC

d_gene: NA
j_gene: TRBJ1-4
v_gene: TRBV12-3/TRBV12-4
abundance: NA
CDR3aa: CASSFPQGISEKLFF
CDR3nt: TGTGCCAGCAGTTTTCCGCAGGGGATAAGCGAAAAACTGTTTTTT

d_gene: NA
j_gene: TRBJ2-2
v_gene: TRBV6-5
abundance: NA
CDR3aa: CASSYSHYLNTGELFF
CDR3nt: TGTGCCAGCAGTTACTCACACTACTTGAACACCGGGGAGCTGTTTTTT

d_gene: TRBD2
j_gene: TRBJ2-5
v_gene: TRBV7-6
abundance: few
CDR3aa: CASSPVAGAPGETQYF
CDR3nt: TGTGCCAGCAGCCCTGTAGCGGGAGCCCCGGGGGAGACCCAGTACTTC

d_gene: TRBD2
j_gene: TRBJ2-3
v_gene: TRBV29-1
abundance: NA
CDR3aa: CSVDPSGNTDTQYF
CDR3nt: TGCAGCGTTGACCCTAGCGGGAACACAGATACGCAGTATTTT

d_gene: TRBD1
j_gene: TRBJ2-2
v_gene: TRBV27
abundance: NA
CDR3aa: CASSLFLGTGAAPGELFF
CDR3nt: TGTGCCAGCAGTTTATTTTTGGGGACAGGGGCCGCCCCCGGGGAGCTGTTTTTT

d_gene: TRBD2
j_gene: TRBJ2-7
v_gene: TRBV28
abundance: few
CDR3aa: CASRLSGMNYEQYF
CDR3nt: TGTGCCAGCAGGCTTAGCGGGATGAACTACGAGCAGTACTTC

d_gene: NA
j_gene: TRBJ1-2
v_gene: TRBV20-1
abundance: few
CDR3aa: CSARGFGRPLDGYTF
CDR3nt: TGCAGTGCTAGAGGCTTTGGCAGGCCTTTAGATGGCTACACCTTC

d_gene: NA
j_gene: TRBJ2-4
v_gene: TRBV6-1
abundance: NA
CDR3aa: CASSEEWGLVKNIQYF
CDR3nt: TGTGCCAGCAGTGAAGAGTGGGGGCTAGTCAAAAACATTCAGTACTTC

d_gene: NA
j_gene: TRBJ2-1
v_gene: TRBV14
abundance: NA
CDR3aa: CASSQDVGLYPYNEQFF
CDR3nt: TGTGCCAGCAGCCAAGACGTAGGGCTGTATCCCTACAATGAGCAGTTCTTC

d_gene: NA
j_gene: TRBJ1-5
v_gene: TRBV12-3/TRBV12-4
abundance: many
CDR3aa: CASSLEGIRSNQPQHF
CDR3nt: TGTGCCAGCAGTTTAGAAGGAATTCGAAGCAATCAGCCCCAGCATTTT

d_gene: NA
j_gene: TRBJ2-5
v_gene: TRBV5-1
abundance: NA
CDR3aa: CASIPHSGGEETQYF
CDR3nt: TGCGCCAGCATCCCCCACTCGGGCGGGGAAGAGACCCAGTACTTC

d_gene: NA
j_gene: TRBJ1-5
v_gene: TRBV12-3/TRBV12-4
abundance: NA
CDR3aa: CASSDLYLPQHF
CDR3nt: TGTGCCAGCAGTGACCTTTATCTGCCCCAGCATTTT

d_gene: NA
j_gene: TRBJ1-1
v_gene: TRBV6-1
abundance: NA
CDR3aa: CASSDEGLANTEAFF
CDR3nt: TGTGCCAGCAGCGACGAGGGGTTAGCTAACACTGAAGCTTTCTTT

d_gene: NA
j_gene: TRBJ1-2
v_gene: TRBV5-5
abundance: NA
CDR3aa: CAGRGTGILYGYTF
CDR3nt: TGTGCCGGCAGGGGTACAGGGATTCTTTATGGCTACACCTTC

d_gene: NA
j_gene: TRBJ2-6
v_gene: TRBV12-3/TRBV12-4
abundance: few
CDR3aa: CASTERTGANVLTF
CDR3nt: TGTGCCAGCACTGAGCGAACTGGGGCCAACGTCCTGACTTTC

d_gene: NA
j_gene: TRBJ2-3
v_gene: TRBV19
abundance: NA
CDR3aa: CATMDGGSTDTRYF
CDR3nt: TGTGCCACCATGGATGGGGGATCAACAGATACGCGGTATTTT

d_gene: NA
j_gene: TRBJ2-7
v_gene: TRBV27
abundance: NA
CDR3aa: CASSLSVTGSSYEQYF
CDR3nt: TGTGCCAGCAGTTTATCGGTCACCGGCAGCTCCTACGAGCAGTACTTC

d_gene: NA
j_gene: TRBJ2-3
v_gene: TRBV7-9
abundance: few
CDR3aa: CASSLLSGAADTQYF
CDR3nt: TGTGCCAGCAGCTTATTGTCGGGAGCCGCAGATACGCAGTATTTT

d_gene: NA
j_gene: TRBJ1-6
v_gene: TRBV12-3/TRBV12-4
abundance: many
CDR3aa: CASSFLGQLHF
CDR3nt: TGTGCCAGCAGTTTCCTGGGGCAGCTCCACTTT

d_gene: TRBD2
j_gene: TRBJ2-5
v_gene: TRBV12-3/TRBV12-4
abundance: few
CDR3aa: CASMRGGLVETQYF
CDR3nt: TGTGCCAGCATGCGGGGGGGGCTAGTCGAGACCCAGTACTTC

d_gene: TRBD2
j_gene: TRBJ2-5
v_gene: TRBV6-1
abundance: NA
CDR3aa: CASSERTSGSQETQYF
CDR3nt: TGTGCCAGCAGTGAAAGGACTAGCGGGAGCCAAGAGACCCAGTACTTC

d_gene: NA
j_gene: TRBJ2-7
v_gene: TRBV5-6
abundance: NA
CDR3aa: CASSLALEESREQYF
CDR3nt: TGTGCCAGCAGCTTGGCATTAGAGGAGAGCCGGGAGCAGTACTTC

d_gene: NA
j_gene: TRBJ1-4
v_gene: TRBV6-5
abundance: NA
CDR3aa: CASSYSQLKELFF
CDR3nt: TGTGCCAGCAGTTACTCGCAGCTGAAGGAACTGTTTTTT

d_gene: TRBD1
j_gene: TRBJ2-5
v_gene: TRBV4-2
abundance: few
CDR3aa: CASSQPGTGDRETQYF
CDR3nt: TGTGCCAGCAGCCAGCCCGGGACAGGGGATCGGGAGACCCAGTACTTC

d_gene: NA
j_gene: TRBJ2-7
v_gene: TRBV12-5
abundance: NA
CDR3aa: CASGLVMGYEQYF
CDR3nt: TGTGCTAGTGGTTTGGTAATGGGCTACGAGCAGTACTTC

d_gene: TRBD1
j_gene: TRBJ2-3
v_gene: TRBV5-1
abundance: NA
CDR3aa: CASSPGTGVSTDTQYF
CDR3nt: TGCGCCAGCAGCCCCGGGACAGGCGTTAGCACAGATACGCAGTATTTT

d_gene: TRBD1
j_gene: TRBJ1-5
v_gene: TRBV7-2
abundance: NA
CDR3aa: CASSVDRGFNQPQHF
CDR3nt: TGTGCCAGCAGCGTGGACAGGGGATTCAATCAGCCCCAGCATTTT

d_gene: TRBD1
j_gene: TRBJ1-2
v_gene: TRBV29-1
abundance: NA
CDR3aa: CSVAENRGSSGYTF
CDR3nt: TGCAGCGTCGCAGAGAACAGGGGGTCTTCTGGCTACACCTTC

d_gene: NA
j_gene: TRBJ1-2
v_gene: TRBV6-5
abundance: NA
CDR3aa: CASSFRDEAYGYTF
CDR3nt: TGTGCCAGCAGTTTTAGGGACGAGGCCTATGGCTACACCTTC

d_gene: NA
j_gene: TRBJ2-1
v_gene: TRBV15
abundance: NA
CDR3aa: CATSREAGRGDNEQFF
CDR3nt: TGTGCCACCAGCAGAGAGGCGGGGAGAGGGGACAATGAGCAGTTCTTC

d_gene: TRBD2
j_gene: TRBJ2-7
v_gene: TRBV7-9
abundance: NA
CDR3aa: CASGLAGDPEQYF
CDR3nt: TGTGCCAGCGGCCTAGCGGGGGATCCTGAGCAGTACTTC

d_gene: NA
j_gene: TRBJ1-5
v_gene: TRBV4-1
abundance: NA
CDR3aa: CASSPRMGSNQPQHF
CDR3nt: TGCGCCAGCAGCCCTCGGATGGGAAGCAATCAGCCCCAGCATTTT

d_gene: NA
j_gene: TRBJ2-1
v_gene: TRBV3-1
abundance: few
CDR3aa: CASSQDGGTYNEQFF
CDR3nt: TGTGCCAGCAGCCAAGATGGGGGGACCTACAATGAGCAGTTCTTC

d_gene: TRBD1
j_gene: TRBJ1-5
v_gene: TRBV7-3
abundance: NA
CDR3aa: CATTTGPQPQHF
CDR3nt: TGTGCCACCACGACAGGGCCTCAGCCCCAGCATTTT

d_gene: NA
j_gene: TRBJ2-7
v_gene: TRBV7-8
abundance: NA
CDR3aa: CASSSGIPYEQHF
CDR3nt: TGTGCCAGCAGCTCAGGAATCCCCTACGAGCAGCACTTC

d_gene: NA
j_gene: TRBJ1-1
v_gene: TRBV19
abundance: NA
CDR3aa: CASSIAPDRPNTEAFF
CDR3nt: TGTGCCAGTAGTATAGCCCCCGACAGGCCGAACACTGAAGCTTTCTTT

d_gene: TRBD2
j_gene: TRBJ2-3
v_gene: TRBV7-7
abundance: NA
CDR3aa: CASSLAAGSTDTQYF
CDR3nt: TGTGCTAGCAGCTTAGCAGCGGGGAGCACAGATACGCAGTATTTT

d_gene: TRBD1
j_gene: TRBJ1-4
v_gene: TRBV6-6
abundance: NA
CDR3aa: CACTPGQGHEKLFF
CDR3nt: TGTGCCTGCACCCCGGGACAGGGGCATGAAAAACTGTTTTTT

d_gene: NA
j_gene: TRBJ1-1
v_gene: TRBV29-1
abundance: NA
CDR3aa: CSVGQENTEAFF
CDR3nt: TGCAGCGTTGGACAGGAGAACACTGAAGCTTTCTTT

d_gene: TRBD2
j_gene: TRBJ2-5
v_gene: TRBV7-7
abundance: many
CDR3aa: CASSSTSGGEETQYF
CDR3nt: TGTGCTAGCAGTTCGACTAGCGGGGGGGAAGAGACCCAGTACTTC

d_gene: TRBD2
j_gene: TRBJ2-7
v_gene: TRBV20-1
abundance: NA
CDR3aa: CSARVTSGGFYEQYF
CDR3nt: TGCAGTGCCCGCGTGACTAGCGGGGGGTTCTACGAGCAGTACTTC

d_gene: TRBD2
j_gene: TRBJ2-2
v_gene: TRBV4-1
abundance: few
CDR3aa: CASSRTSGGTGELFF
CDR3nt: TGCGCCAGCAGTAGGACTAGCGGGGGCACCGGGGAGCTGTTTTTT

d_gene: NA
j_gene: TRBJ2-1
v_gene: TRBV7-9
abundance: NA
CDR3aa: CASTTTQTLNYNEQFF
CDR3nt: TGTGCCAGCACCACCACTCAAACTTTAAACTACAATGAGCAGTTCTTC

d_gene: NA
j_gene: TRBJ2-5
v_gene: TRBV2
abundance: NA
CDR3aa: CASIYRYQETQYF
CDR3nt: TGTGCCAGCATTTATAGGTACCAAGAGACCCAGTACTTC

d_gene: TRBD2
j_gene: TRBJ2-5
v_gene: TRBV7-2
abundance: NA
CDR3aa: CASSLNPPSGGAKETQYF
CDR3nt: TGTGCCAGCAGCTTAAACCCCCCTAGCGGGGGGGCCAAAGAGACCCAGTACTTC

d_gene: NA
j_gene: TRBJ2-5
v_gene: TRBV11-2
abundance: NA
CDR3aa: CASSLGPDLYQETQYF
CDR3nt: TGTGCCAGCAGCTTAGGCCCGGACTTGTACCAAGAGACCCAGTACTTC

d_gene: NA
j_gene: TRBJ2-7
v_gene: TRBV12-3/TRBV12-4
abundance: NA
CDR3aa: CASSLELISYEQYF
CDR3nt: TGTGCCAGCAGTTTAGAACTAATCTCCTACGAGCAGTACTTC

d_gene: TRBD2
j_gene: TRBJ2-7
v_gene: TRBV20-1
abundance: NA
CDR3aa: CSARDLGLVYEQYF
CDR3nt: TGCAGTGCTAGAGATCTCGGACTAGTCTACGAGCAGTACTTC

d_gene: NA
j_gene: TRBJ2-7
v_gene: TRBV10-3
abundance: few
CDR3aa: CAAEEGAGVYEQYF
CDR3nt: TGTGCCGCGGAGGAGGGGGCGGGAGTCTACGAGCAGTACTTC

d_gene: NA
j_gene: TRBJ2-7
v_gene: TRBV14
abundance: NA
CDR3aa: CASSPLDSTGVYEQYF
CDR3nt: TGTGCCAGCAGTCCTCTAGACTCAACGGGAGTCTACGAGCAGTACTTC

d_gene: NA
j_gene: TRBJ2-1
v_gene: TRBV7-2
abundance: few
CDR3aa: CASSKRRDSYEQYF
CDR3nt: TGTGCCAGCAGCAAACGCAGGGACTCCTACGAGCAGTATTTC

d_gene: NA
j_gene: TRBJ1-6
v_gene: TRBV5-6
abundance: NA
CDR3aa: CASSLEFNRQSSPLHF
CDR3nt: TGTGCCAGCAGCTTGGAATTCAACAGGCAAAGTTCACCCCTCCACTTT

d_gene: TRBD1
j_gene: TRBJ2-4
v_gene: TRBV6-2/TRBV6-3
abundance: few
CDR3aa: CASSSGQGGLAKNIQYF
CDR3nt: TGTGCCAGCAGTTCGGGACAGGGGGGCCTAGCCAAAAACATTCAGTACTTC

d_gene: NA
j_gene: TRBJ2-5
v_gene: TRBV6-5
abundance: few
CDR3aa: CASSSLGETQETQYF
CDR3nt: TGTGCCAGCAGTTCCCTCGGGGAGACCCAAGAGACCCAGTACTTC

d_gene: TRBD1
j_gene: TRBJ2-7
v_gene: TRBV27
abundance: few
CDR3aa: CASSATGAEPYEQYF
CDR3nt: TGTGCCAGCAGCGCGACAGGGGCGGAGCCCTACGAGCAGTACTTC